This T cell receptor (beta chain) originates from a study of blood T cell repertoires in COVID-19. The table came from immunoSEQ multiplex PCR; TCRdb's copy has only in-frame clones and leaves some out. The sample shows some 250,000 clones, roughly 82% of them seen only once. Germline assignment: CDR1 SQVTM and CDR2 ANQGSEA. With 2 bases clipped from V and 9 bases from J, the junction kept 5 bases outside the gene matches. The CDR3 totals 12 residues. The TCR was taken from a man older than 75 with acute or convalescent COVID-19. The chain couples TRBV29-1 to TRBJ2-7; 9 bases line up with TRBD2. Sequencing input: peripheral blood. CDR3 sequence reads: CSVETSGLGQYF. DNA of the CDR3: TGCAGCGTTGAAACTAGCGGGTTGGGGCAGTACTTC.